This T cell receptor beta chain is drawn from a study of identical twins (dated by TCRdb to between 2015 and 2016). Notes on the research overall: To test whether fetal clonotypes persist, this study deep-sequenced TCR alpha and beta repertoires from monozygotic twins, from unrelated adults of various ages, and from cord blood. To rule out contamination, replicate twin experiments were performed at different times with different library preparation protocols.

The library was produced with 5' RACE. TCRdb names Illumina HiSeq 2000 as the instrument used. Template switching introduced a universal primer binding site; the final cDNA contained a unique molecular identifier, enabling accurate counting of TCR cDNA molecules. Specific primers in the conserved constant-segment region were used to synthesize first-strand cDNA for the TCR alpha and beta chains. Each cDNA library was double barcoded, with a SMART-Mk sample barcode plus Illumina barcodes, to control for contamination. Two successive PCR steps introduced TruSeq adapter sequences along with Illumina sample barcodes. The Illumina HiSeq platform was used with custom primers to sequence TCR alpha and beta cDNA libraries. As for the authors' bioinformatics: Raw reads were processed with MiGEC to extract unique molecular identifiers, and MiXCR was used to determine CDR3 positions. Recombination models were inferred per individual with the repgenHMM and IGoR tools using an EM algorithm. The analysis of shared clonotypes was done with the tcR package in R, with sharing normalized by the product of cloneset sizes. To study raw recombination without the effects of thymic and clonal selection, out-of-frame nonproductive sequences were analyzed. TCRdb reworked the public reads: Q25 trimming with fastp, MiXCR clone assembly, productive beta chains retained. A single entry per CDR3 protein holds the most common genes and DNA from its merged rows. The V and J calls shown here were made by TCRdb, not taken from the authors' results. In all, the sample holds roughly 540,000 distinct CDR3 sequences, and roughly a fifth of those were seen once. The leading ten clones occupy 0.91% of the sample.

Regarding this clonotype: Its antigen remains unidentified. No qualities accompany the bases; no much larger clone lies one base away.

The CDR3 runs 14 amino acids, cysteine and phenylalanine included. The sequence is cut down to CDR3 DNA, 42 bases in frame from base 1. From the germline V gene, CDR1 is SGHDT and CDR2 is YYEEEE. The junction shows trimming of 0 bases on V and 3 bases on J, plus 10 bases between the germline ends. Every donor in the study was a healthy Caucasian. The twin cohort comprised three pairs of female monozygotic twins, all aged roughly 18 to 30 years. Positive isolation kits from Invitrogen were used to isolate the CD4+ and CD8+ T cell populations. Results the study describes overall, beyond this receptor: Compared with coincidental sharing between unrelated individuals, out-of-frame TCR alpha sequences shared between twins had an excess of sequences with low generation probability. In monozygotic twins, recombination models systematically underestimated out-of-frame TCR alpha sharing, but the models matched the sharing seen between unrelated individuals. Conclusions relied on cross-sectional statistical analysis, since the same donors could not be followed over many years. Abundant cord blood beta clonotypes carried fewer insertions; young adult naive repertoires showed a weaker similar trend, while memory repertoires showed none. The excess sharing between twins in beta out-of-frame sequences was weaker because fewer shared sequences reduced the signal-to-noise ratio. Invariant T cells such as MAIT and iNKT could partly confound zero-insertion analyses, though diverse VJ usage argued against this for most clonotypes.

These data also featured in a second study, about T cells expressing NK-cell markers. From that second study: Three sorted T-cell subsets (CD3+CD56+NKG2C+, CD3+CD56+NKG2C- and CD3+CD56-NKG2C+) from seven to nine donors had their TCR beta-chain repertoires profiled. Among the eight sequenced donors, only one was HCMV-seronegative, while the other seven were HCMV-seropositive. In several experiments an anti-gammadeltaTCR antibody was added to restrict sorting to alphabetaTCR-expressing T cells. In several donors, the dominant CD3+CD56+NKG2C+ clonotypes ranked among the top 10 CD8+ clonotypes, making up roughly 1.0-8% of CD8+ T cells. Those dominant clonotypes were again the most abundant among CD3+CD56-NKG2C+ cells in four donors, at roughly 25-60.1%. Whether the expanded NKG2C-expressing T cell clones were specific for HCMV antigens was left unclear. The study sequenced eight donors, all healthy volunteers chosen at random: three men and five women. To determine HCMV serostatus, a commercial ELISA kit was used to detect HCMV-specific IgG in serum. MIGEC handled demultiplexing of the reads and grouping by UMI, while MiTCR was used to assemble and quantify clonotypes. To exclude erroneous sequences, any TCR cDNA sequence not supported by at least two reads was discarded. The tcR package was used for downstream repertoire analysis, with clonotypes matched between fractions based on CDR3 nucleotide sequence plus V segment. VDJmatch was used to annotate antigen specificity against VDJdb, with one amino acid substitution allowed in CDR3.

Material: CD4+ T cells sorted from blood. The sequence came from a woman aged 18 to 35 in good health. Here the chain combines TRBV5-6 and TRBJ2-7, with the D gene too uncertain to name. This receptor carries the CDR3 CASSLGLVVYEQYF. The DNA sequence reads TGTGCCAGCAGCTTGGGGCTAGTGGTCTACGAGCAGTACTTC.